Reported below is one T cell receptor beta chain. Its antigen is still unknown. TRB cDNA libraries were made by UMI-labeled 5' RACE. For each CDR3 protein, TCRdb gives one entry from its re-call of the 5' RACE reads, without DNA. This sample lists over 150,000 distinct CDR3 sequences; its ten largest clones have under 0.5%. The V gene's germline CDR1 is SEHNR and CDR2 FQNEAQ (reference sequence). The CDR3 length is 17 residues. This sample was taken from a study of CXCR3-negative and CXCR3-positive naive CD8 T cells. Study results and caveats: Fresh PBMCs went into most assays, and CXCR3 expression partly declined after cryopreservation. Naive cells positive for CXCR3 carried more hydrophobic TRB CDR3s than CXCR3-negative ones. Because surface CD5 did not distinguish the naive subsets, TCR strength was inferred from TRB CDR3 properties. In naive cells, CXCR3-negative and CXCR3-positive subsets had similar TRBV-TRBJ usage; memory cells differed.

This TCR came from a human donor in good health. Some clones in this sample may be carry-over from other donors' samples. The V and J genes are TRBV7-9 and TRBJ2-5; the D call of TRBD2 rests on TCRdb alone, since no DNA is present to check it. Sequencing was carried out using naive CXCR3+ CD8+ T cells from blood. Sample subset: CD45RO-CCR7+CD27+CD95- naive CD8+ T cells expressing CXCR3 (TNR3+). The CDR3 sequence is CASSRLAGGPSRETQYF.